This T cell receptor beta chain was sequenced during a study of blood T cells in healthy people across ages (dated by TCRdb to between 2014 and 2017). With regard to the full study: Template switching captured roughly one uniquely barcoded TCR beta cDNA molecule per two T cells in model experiments. Four age groups were formed from the donors: young (average approximately 15 years), middle-aged (approximately 40), aged (around 62) and long-lived (more than 75). The study measured age-related changes in TCR beta repertoire diversity using deep sequencing normalized with unique cDNA molecular identifiers. For two donors (one aged 18 to 30 and one aged 80 or older), the study analyzed two additional independent replicas of 1 million unique cDNA reads from the same blood draw. To avoid experimental bias, donors of different ages were randomly spread across the sequencing lanes.

Results the study describes overall, beyond this receptor: Estimates of total diversity based on one million sequenced T cells were regarded as lower bounds and as underestimates. Observed TCR beta diversity per million T cells fell roughly linearly with age, and a significant reduction was already apparent by age roughly 40. Because profiling used bulk unsorted PBMCs, naive and antigen-experienced compartments could not be compared conclusively. A strong correlation was found between observed TCR beta diversity and the percentage of naive T cells measured by flow cytometry. Because donor CMV infection status was unknown, age-related changes in expanded clonotypes were potentially confounded. Compared with the aged group, more naive CD4+ T cells, fewer expanded clones and increased TCR diversity were shown by the long-lived group, suggesting age selection.

The donors were 40 or so Caucasian individuals from Russia, aged about 6 to 95 years, who were systemically healthy. Each donor gave 9 to 10 milliliters of peripheral blood, collected into EDTA-treated Vacutainer tubes. Ficoll-Paque density-gradient centrifugation was used to isolate PBMCs, with at least 6.5 million per sample. Trizol reagent was used to extract total RNA from the PBMCs, yielding at least 6 micrograms per sample. Naive CD45RAhigh/CD27high T cell percentages were measured by flow cytometry on a PBMC aliquot from every donor. CDR3 length: 15 amino acids, cysteine to phenylalanine. Just the 45-base CDR3 DNA is kept, in frame starting at base 1. A word on this clonotype: Its target antigen remains unknown. No base quality information exists; no much larger clone differs at one position.

Libraries came from 5' RACE. Data came from an Illumina HiSeq 2500. A second PCR of roughly 7 to 12 cycles was performed with a sample-barcoded 5' primer and a J-beta primer mix. A unique molecular identifier was introduced onto each TCR beta cDNA molecule by a template-switch 5' adaptor carrying 12 random nucleotides. At least 3 million CDR3-containing paired-end reads were obtained from each sample. All of the RNA was converted into first-strand cDNA using the Mint cDNA synthesis kit, with a TRBC-specific oligonucleotide serving as the primer. Following uracil-DNA glycosylase treatment, all cDNA underwent a first 18-cycle PCR with the universal primers M1SS and BC2_uni_R. As for the original processing: Each sample was normalized by randomly selecting 1 million high-quality reads, each carrying a distinct molecular identifier. Instead of being binned into consensus sequences, reads that shared molecular identifiers were thrown out. MiTCR, set to a Q25 quality threshold and the strictest error-elimination algorithm, was used for CDR3 identification, clonotype clustering and error correction. A nonparametric unseen species model with Euler transformation was used to estimate lower-bound total TCR beta diversity. TCRdb handled the public reads itself, with Q25 trimming in fastp and clone calling in MiXCR, and kept productive beta chains. Every distinct CDR3 protein forms one entry, paired with its most common genes and DNA. These V and J calls originate from TCRdb's pipeline instead of the authors' own analysis. This sample lists roughly 1,500,000 distinct CDR3 sequences; 35% to 45% were detected once. Together, the top ten hold roughly 7.7% of the sample.

Recombination connected TRBV21-1 to TRBJ2-3; the tabulated D call, TRBD1, remains unverified against the DNA. TRBV21-1 is shown as a pseudogene. Sequenced material: blood. The sequence derives from a woman aged 18-29 years in good health. Here the CDR3 is given as CASNRGVGDWDTQYF. Read as DNA, the sequence is TGTGCCAGCAACCGAGGGGTGGGTGATTGGGATACGCAGTATTTT.